These 6 T cell receptor beta chains were all obtained from the same sample, sequenced in a study of blood T cell repertoires in COVID-19. Here immunoSEQ multiplex PCR was the method, and the copy in TCRdb shows in-frame clones only, minus some. This table holds about 210,000 clones, under 90% found once. Sample: peripheral blood. These receptors came from an elderly woman with COVID-19, enrolled during active disease.

The table lists this clone with a count of one. The chain has TRBV7-2 and TRBJ1-5; unclear D gene. The CDR3 spans 14 residues. Looked up from germline, CDR1 is SGHTA and CDR2 is FQGNSA. Trimming removed 1 base from V and 4 bases from J, with 8 bases in between. The CDR3 is CASSLVGENQPQHF. The CDR3 nucleotides are TGTGCCAGCAGCTTAGTTGGGGAGAATCAGCCCCAGCATTTT.

The chain uses TRBV27 and TRBJ1-2, with 7 bases aligning to TRBD1. CDR1 and CDR2 from the germline V gene are MNHEY and SMNVEV (reference sequence). The V segment lost 6 bases and the J segment 1 base; nucleotides outside the gene matches: 11. This CDR3 is 16 amino acids long. This CDR3 is CASSPGTATFNYGYTF. The CDR3 DNA is TGTGCCAGCAGCCCCGGGACAGCCACCTTTAACTATGGCTACACCTTC.

This clone was detected only a few times. The gene calls are TRBV6-2 or TRBV6-3 and TRBJ2-5; TRBD2 agrees at 7 bases. With 2 bases clipped from V and 2 bases from J, the junction kept 5 bases outside the gene matches. Germline CDR1 is MNHEY and CDR2 is SVGEGT. This CDR3 region has 15 residues. The CDR3: CASSYPGTTQETQYF. CDR3 in DNA: TGTGCCAGCAGTTACCCTGGGACTACGCAAGAGACCCAGTACTTC.

This clone was seen more than once but under ten times. This sequence joins TRBV28 and TRBJ2-7; perhaps TRBD2 as D (5 bases). Trimming left V 3 bases short and J 2 bases short, with 11 bases between. CDR1 is MDHEN, CDR2 SYDVKM, per germline. CDR3 size: 14 residues. The CDR3 DNA reads as TGTGCCAGCAGTTTGGGAGCCCTGACCTACGAGCAGTACTTC. It translates to CASSLGALTYEQYF.

The chain links TRBV30 to TRBJ1-6; TRBD1 matches 7 bases. The CDR3 spans 14 residues. Germline assignment: CDR1 GTSNPN and CDR2 SVGIG (reference sequence). J was trimmed by 6 bases and V by 1 base; bases with no gene match: 3. CDR3 loop: CAWSEQGSNSPLHF. CDR3 DNA: TGTGCCTGGAGTGAACAGGGGTCTAATTCACCCCTCCACTTT. The full variable domain, in which reference TRBV30 and TRBJ1-6 provide the parts outside the CDR3, is SQTIHQWPATLVQPVGSPLSLECTVEGTSNPNLYWYRQAAGRGLQLLFYSVGIGQISSEVPQNLSASRPQDRQFILSSKKLLLSDSGFYLCAWSEQGSNSPLHFGNGTRLTVT.

The chain couples TRBV5-5 to TRBJ2-1, with 9 bases lining up with TRBD1. The V segment lost 4 bases and the J segment 3 bases; nucleotides outside the gene matches: 8. CDR3 length equals 16 residues. Germline-derived CDR1 and CDR2 are SGHKS and YYEKEE (reference sequence). The CDR3 sequence is CASSQIRQGGYNEQFF. CDR3 DNA sequence: TGTGCCAGCAGCCAAATTCGACAGGGGGGCTACAATGAGCAGTTCTTC.